This paragraph covers one T cell receptor beta chain sequence. This clone was seen only once. Its specific antigen is unknown. Base qualities are not at hand, and no much larger clone is one base apart. This specimen belongs to a study of blood T cell repertoires in COVID-19 (dated by TCRdb to the early 2020s). For the study in its entirety: Samples from collaborators originated in the United States, Italy and Spain and spanned both the acute and convalescent phases of COVID-19. A freely available public database, intended as a resource for researchers studying the immune response to SARS-CoV-2, is where the repertoires were released. The prospective study material was composed of cDNA or gDNA derived from T cells, B-cell-depleted T cells, or PBMCs. Where available, HLA class I and class II types were obtained from metadata supplied by the sample provider rather than from assay-based typing. The sample metadata nearly always contained a de-identified subject ID, COVID-19 status, age in years and sex. Samples were obtained from the ongoing ImmuneRACE study (first 160 participants) and from some 1,300 subjects provided by 6 global collaborators. Subjects who had been exposed to COVID-19, were actively infected with it, or had recovered from it provided the deeply sampled blood TCRbeta repertoires that made up the dataset. The research as a whole found: How much clinical and demographic metadata was included differed by source and by participant, and the metadata was provided uncurated.

One collaborating source in Seattle enrolled patients during active infection and followed them longitudinally through the course of disease. Collaborating institutions collected whole blood in K2EDTA tubes following their own protocols. For TCRbeta analysis, collaborators shipped samples as frozen whole blood, isolated PBMCs, or DNA extracted from either of those sample types. TCRbeta CDR3 regions were amplified from genomic DNA using the immunoSEQ Assay, a bias-controlled multiplex PCR. In the source study's methods: Within the assay, amplification of reference gene primers was used to estimate how many nucleated cells each sample contained. Sequence reads were collapsed and filtered to measure the absolute abundance of every unique TCRbeta CDR3 rearrangement. Productive Simpson clonality was computed per sample as the square root of Simpson's diversity index over productive rearrangements. The clones in this table, taken by TCRdb from immuneACCESS, are in-frame only. Not every clone is retained; where verified, under half of the shortfall comes from an unresolved V gene, and the cause of the rest is unknown. V, J and clone size were drawn from that table, and D and trimming were deduced from the DNA. Across this sample there are under 450,000 clones, with approximately 90% seen only once. Over 10% of the sample comes from the top ten.

Clipping removes 6 bases from V and 7 bases from J, with 5 as the unmatched junction base count. Via the germline V gene, CDR1 is MDHEN and CDR2 SYDVKM. Including cysteine and phenylalanine, the CDR3 has 12 amino acids. Here the CDR3 DNA is all that survives: 36 bases in frame from base 1. Input material: peripheral blood. This TCR was sampled from a woman aged 45-60 years with COVID-19, enrolled during active disease. The chain is assembled from TRBV28 and TRBJ1-2, and 7 junctional nucleotides match TRBD1. The CDR3 has the sequence CASRTGEAGYTF. The DNA is TGTGCCAGCAGAACAGGGGAGGCTGGCTACACCTTC.